This T cell receptor (beta chain) was retrieved from a study of blood T cells in healthy people across ages (dated by TCRdb to between 2014 and 2017). About the investigation overall: In model experiments, template switching captured about one uniquely barcoded TCR beta cDNA molecule for every two T cells. To track age-related changes in TCR beta repertoire diversity, the study relied on deep sequencing normalized with unique cDNA molecular identifiers. Four age groups were formed from the donors: young (average roughly 15 years), middle-aged (around 37), aged (around 62) and long-lived (more than 75). Donors of different ages were randomly distributed across sequencing lanes to avoid experimental bias. The study analyzed two additional independent replicas of 1 million unique cDNA reads from the same blood draw for two donors, one aged 18 to 30 and one aged 80 or older. Points the paper makes about the study in general: As age increased, observed TCR beta diversity per million T cells dropped in a roughly linear way, and a significant reduction was already evident by age around 41. Since profiling was done on bulk unsorted PBMCs, naive and antigen-experienced compartments could not be conclusively compared. The percentage of naive T cells measured by flow cytometry correlated strongly with observed TCR beta diversity. Compared with the aged group, the long-lived group had more naive CD4+ T cells, fewer expanded clones and increased TCR diversity, suggesting age selection. Because the CMV infection status of the donors was unknown, age-related changes in expanded clonotypes may potentially have been confounded. Estimates of total diversity based on one million sequenced T cells were regarded as lower bounds and as underestimates.

Systemically healthy Caucasian individuals from Russia, some 38 in total and aged about 6 to 100 years, were included as donors. Approximately 9 milliliters of peripheral blood were collected from each donor into EDTA-treated Vacutainer tubes. PBMCs were isolated by Ficoll-Paque density-gradient centrifugation, with at least 7 million obtained per sample. Total RNA was extracted from PBMCs with Trizol reagent, with at least 6 micrograms obtained per sample. Naive CD45RAhigh/CD27high T cell percentages were measured by flow cytometry on a PBMC aliquot from every donor. Many counts were recorded for this clonotype. The antigen it binds to is not known. The input lacks base qualities; no much larger clone sits a single base away. Library preparation employed 5' RACE. TCRdb lists the instrument as Illumina HiSeq 2500. A second PCR of roughly 7 to 12 cycles was run with a J-beta primer mix and a sample-barcoded 5' primer. A template-switch 5' adaptor carrying 12 random nucleotides introduced a unique molecular identifier onto each TCR beta cDNA molecule. Each sample yielded at least 2.5 million CDR3-containing paired-end reads. First-strand cDNA was synthesized from all RNA with the Mint cDNA synthesis kit, primed by a TRBC-specific oligonucleotide. After uracil-DNA glycosylase treatment, a first 18-cycle PCR used universal primers M1SS and BC2_uni_R on all cDNA. The authors processed their data as follows. For normalization, 1 million high-quality reads were randomly selected from each sample, with every read carrying a distinct molecular identifier. Instead of being binned into consensus sequences, reads with shared molecular identifiers were discarded. CDR3 identification, clonotype clustering and error correction used MiTCR with a Q25 quality threshold and the strictest error-elimination algorithm. A nonparametric unseen species model with Euler transformation was used to estimate lower-bound total TCR beta diversity. The public reads were reprocessed in TCRdb via fastp at Q25 and MiXCR, keeping in-frame beta chains. Here each entry gathers all rows of one CDR3 protein and keeps the most common genes and DNA. The V and J calls shown here were made by TCRdb, not taken from the authors' results. The sample table contains fewer than 800,000 distinct CDR3 sequences; only one count was recorded for about 30% of them. The ten largest clones add up to 15% of the sample.

CDR1 SGHTA and CDR2 FQGNSA are derived from the germline V gene. Trimming costs V 5 bases and J 5 bases, and their ends lie 24 bases apart. The cysteine opens and the phenylalanine closes a CDR3 of 17 amino acids. The CDR3 DNA has 51 bases and is translated from base 1. Sample: blood. The sequence links TRBV7-2 to TRBJ1-2; the D gene is perhaps TRBD1, on 6 matching bases. The TCR was taken from a woman of 80 years or more in good health. Donor details come from another sample of the same person, matched by shared clones. The nucleotides read TGTGCCAGCAGCCTCCCGGGACGGACCCAAAGGGGGTATGGCTACACCTTC. The resulting protein is CASSLPGRTQRGYGYTF.